The clone carrying this TCR beta chain occurred once. Sequencing was performed with immunoSEQ multiplex PCR; in TCRdb, only in-frame clones are kept and a portion is missing. The sample has tens of thousands of clones, about two thirds seen once. The sample originates from a study of STAT5B mutations in CD4+ large granular lymphocyte leukemia. This CDR3 has 14 residues. V lost 4 bases and J lost 4, with 14 bases in between. Germline V gene lookup returns CDR1 SGHRS and CDR2 YFSETQ. The chain carries TRBV5-1 and TRBJ1-2; D might be TRBD1 (5 bases). The sample consisted of CD4+ T cells from blood buffy coats. This TCR was recovered from a human donor in good health. CDR3 in amino acids: CASSPGPGAYGYTF. In nucleotides, the CDR3 is TGCGCCAGCAGCCCGGGACCTGGGGCCTATGGCTACACCTTC. Drawing the rest from reference TRBV5-1 and TRBJ1-2, the complete variable domain is KAGVTQTPRYLIKTRGQQVTLSCSPISGHRSVSWYQQTPGQGLQFLFEYFSETQRNKGNFPGRFSGRQFSNSRSEMNVSTLELGDSALYLCASSPGPGAYGYTFGSGTRLTVV.